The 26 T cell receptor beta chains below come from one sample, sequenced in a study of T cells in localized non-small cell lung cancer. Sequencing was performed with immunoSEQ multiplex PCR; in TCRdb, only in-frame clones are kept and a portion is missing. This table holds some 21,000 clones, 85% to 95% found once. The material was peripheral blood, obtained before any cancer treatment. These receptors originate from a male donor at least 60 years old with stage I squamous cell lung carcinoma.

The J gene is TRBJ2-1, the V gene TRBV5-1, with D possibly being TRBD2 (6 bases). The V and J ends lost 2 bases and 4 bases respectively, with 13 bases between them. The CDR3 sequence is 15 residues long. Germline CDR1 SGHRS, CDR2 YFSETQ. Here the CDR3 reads CASSLGDGGYNEQFF. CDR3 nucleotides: TGCGCCAGCAGCTTAGGGGATGGGGGGTACAATGAGCAGTTCTTC. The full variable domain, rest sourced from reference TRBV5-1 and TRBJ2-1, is KAGVTQTPRYLIKTRGQQVTLSCSPISGHRSVSWYQQTPGQGLQFLFEYFSETQRNKGNFPGRFSGRQFSNSRSEMNVSTLELGDSALYLCASSLGDGGYNEQFFGPGTRLTVL.

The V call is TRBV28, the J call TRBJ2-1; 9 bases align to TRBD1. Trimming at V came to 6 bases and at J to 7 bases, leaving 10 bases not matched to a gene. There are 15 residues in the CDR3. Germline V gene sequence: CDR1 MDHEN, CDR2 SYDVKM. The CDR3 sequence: CASSRGQGIRNEQFF. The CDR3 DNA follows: TGTGCCAGCAGCAGGGGACAGGGTATTAGGAATGAGCAGTTCTTC.

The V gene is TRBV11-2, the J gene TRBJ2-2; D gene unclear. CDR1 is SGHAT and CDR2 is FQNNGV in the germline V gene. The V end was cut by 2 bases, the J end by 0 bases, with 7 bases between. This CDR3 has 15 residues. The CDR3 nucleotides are TGTGCCAGCAGCTTATATGCAGCGAACACCGGGGAGCTGTTTTTT. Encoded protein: CASSLYAANTGELFF.

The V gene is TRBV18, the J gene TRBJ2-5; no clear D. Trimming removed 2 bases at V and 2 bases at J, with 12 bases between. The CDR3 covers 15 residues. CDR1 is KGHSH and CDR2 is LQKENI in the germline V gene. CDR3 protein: CASSPNQQFQETQYF. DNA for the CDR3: TGTGCCAGCTCACCAAACCAGCAGTTTCAAGAGACCCAGTACTTC.

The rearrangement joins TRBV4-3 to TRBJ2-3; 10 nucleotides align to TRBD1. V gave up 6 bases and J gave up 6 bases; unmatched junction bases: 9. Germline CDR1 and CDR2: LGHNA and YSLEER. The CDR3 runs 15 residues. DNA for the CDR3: TGCGCCAGCAGAGCCGGGACAGGGGCCGGCGATACGCAGTATTTT. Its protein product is CASRAGTGAGDTQYF.

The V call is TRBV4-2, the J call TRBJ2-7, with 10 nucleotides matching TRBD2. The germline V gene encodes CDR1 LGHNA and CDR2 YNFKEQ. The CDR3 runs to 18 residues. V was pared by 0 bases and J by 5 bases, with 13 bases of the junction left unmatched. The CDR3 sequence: CASSQEARAGGPGDEQYF. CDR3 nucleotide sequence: TGTGCCAGCAGCCAAGAGGCGAGAGCGGGAGGGCCAGGCGACGAGCAGTACTTC.

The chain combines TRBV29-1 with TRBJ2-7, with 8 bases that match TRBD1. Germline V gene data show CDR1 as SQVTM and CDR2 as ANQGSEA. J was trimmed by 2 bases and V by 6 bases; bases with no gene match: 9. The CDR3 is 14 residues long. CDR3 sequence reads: CSVETNRGAYEQYF. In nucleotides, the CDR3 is TGCAGCGTAGAAACCAACAGGGGGGCCTACGAGCAGTACTTC.

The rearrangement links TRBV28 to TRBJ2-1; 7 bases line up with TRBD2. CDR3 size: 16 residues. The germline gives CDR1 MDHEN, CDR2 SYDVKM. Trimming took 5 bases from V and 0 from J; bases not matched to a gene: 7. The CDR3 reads CASSPGEGTSYNEQFF. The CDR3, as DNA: TGTGCCAGCAGTCCCGGGGAGGGAACCTCCTACAATGAGCAGTTCTTC.

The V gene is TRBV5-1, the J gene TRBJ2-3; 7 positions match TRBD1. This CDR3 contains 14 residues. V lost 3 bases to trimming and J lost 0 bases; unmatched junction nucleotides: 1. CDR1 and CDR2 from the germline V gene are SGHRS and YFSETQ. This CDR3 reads CASSSTGSTDTQYF. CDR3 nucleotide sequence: TGCGCCAGCAGCTCGACAGGGAGCACAGATACGCAGTATTTT.

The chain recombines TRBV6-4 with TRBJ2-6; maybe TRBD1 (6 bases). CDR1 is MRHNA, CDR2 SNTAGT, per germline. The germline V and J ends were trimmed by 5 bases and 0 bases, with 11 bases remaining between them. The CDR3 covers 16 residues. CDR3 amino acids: CASSLGASSGANVLTF. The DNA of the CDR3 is TGTGCCAGCAGTCTGGGGGCCTCCTCTGGGGCCAACGTCCTGACTTTC.

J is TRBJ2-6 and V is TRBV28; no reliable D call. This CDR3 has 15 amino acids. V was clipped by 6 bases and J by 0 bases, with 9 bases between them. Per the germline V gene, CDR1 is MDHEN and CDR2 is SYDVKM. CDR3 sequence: CASSQLASGANVLTF. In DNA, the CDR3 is TGTGCCAGCAGCCAACTGGCCTCTGGGGCCAACGTCCTGACTTTC.

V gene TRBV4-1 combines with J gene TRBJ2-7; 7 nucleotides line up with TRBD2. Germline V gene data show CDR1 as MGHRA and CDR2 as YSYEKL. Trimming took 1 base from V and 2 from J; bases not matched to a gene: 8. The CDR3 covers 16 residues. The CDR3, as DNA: TGCGCCAGCAGCCAAGGGTGGGGGGGAGCTACCTACGAGCAGTACTTC. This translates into CASSQGWGGATYEQYF.

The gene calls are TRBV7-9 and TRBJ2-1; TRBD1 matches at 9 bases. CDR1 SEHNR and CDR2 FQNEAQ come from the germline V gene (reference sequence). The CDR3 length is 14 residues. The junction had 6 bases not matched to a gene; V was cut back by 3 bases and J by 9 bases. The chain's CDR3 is CASSLRQGGGEQFF. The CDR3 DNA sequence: TGTGCCAGCAGCTTGAGACAGGGGGGTGGTGAGCAGTTCTTC.

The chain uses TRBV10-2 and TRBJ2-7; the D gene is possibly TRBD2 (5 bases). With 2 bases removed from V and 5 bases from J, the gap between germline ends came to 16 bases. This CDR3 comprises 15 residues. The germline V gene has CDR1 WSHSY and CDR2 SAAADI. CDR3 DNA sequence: TGCGCCAGCAGTGAGGGCGCTAGCCAGCTCCACGAGCAGTACTTC. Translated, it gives CASSEGASQLHEQYF.

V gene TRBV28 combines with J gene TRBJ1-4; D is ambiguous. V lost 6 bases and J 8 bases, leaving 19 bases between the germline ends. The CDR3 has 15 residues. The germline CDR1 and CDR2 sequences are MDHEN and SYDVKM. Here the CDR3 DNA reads TGTGCCAGCAGGGTGGGCTCCGGGGTGAACGAAAAACTGTTTTTT. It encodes CASRVGSGVNEKLFF.

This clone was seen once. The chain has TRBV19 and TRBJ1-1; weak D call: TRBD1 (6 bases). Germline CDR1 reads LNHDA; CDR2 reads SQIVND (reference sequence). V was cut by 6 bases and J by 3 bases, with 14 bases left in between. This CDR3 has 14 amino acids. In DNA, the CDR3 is TGTGCCAGTAGGGAATGGGGGGCTCACACTGAAGCTTTCTTT. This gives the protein CASREWGAHTEAFF.

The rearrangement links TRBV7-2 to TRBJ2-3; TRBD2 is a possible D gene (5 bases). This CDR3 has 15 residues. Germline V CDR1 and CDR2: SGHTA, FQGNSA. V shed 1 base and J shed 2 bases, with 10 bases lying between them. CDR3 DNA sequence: TGTGCCAGCAGCTTAGGAGCGGAGACCACAGATACGCAGTATTTT. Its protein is CASSLGAETTDTQYF.

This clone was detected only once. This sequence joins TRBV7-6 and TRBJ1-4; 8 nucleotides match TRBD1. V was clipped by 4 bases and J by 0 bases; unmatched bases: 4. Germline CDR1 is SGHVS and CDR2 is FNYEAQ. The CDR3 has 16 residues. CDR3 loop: CASSSQQGATNEKLFF. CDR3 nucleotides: TGTGCCAGCAGCTCGCAACAGGGGGCAACTAATGAAAAACTGTTTTTT.

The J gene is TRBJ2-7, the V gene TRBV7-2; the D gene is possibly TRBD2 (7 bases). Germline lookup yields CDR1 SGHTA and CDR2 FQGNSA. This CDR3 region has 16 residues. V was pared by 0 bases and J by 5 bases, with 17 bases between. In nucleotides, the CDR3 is TGTGCCAGCAGCTTAGCGGGGGCGGGAGTCTTTAACGAGCAGTACTTC. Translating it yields CASSLAGAGVFNEQYF.

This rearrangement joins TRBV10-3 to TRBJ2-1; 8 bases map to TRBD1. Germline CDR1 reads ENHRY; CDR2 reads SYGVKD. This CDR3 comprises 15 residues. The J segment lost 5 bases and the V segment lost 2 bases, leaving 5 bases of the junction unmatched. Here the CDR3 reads CAISEGQGPDNEQFF. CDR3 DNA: TGTGCCATCAGTGAGGGACAGGGACCCGACAATGAGCAGTTCTTC.

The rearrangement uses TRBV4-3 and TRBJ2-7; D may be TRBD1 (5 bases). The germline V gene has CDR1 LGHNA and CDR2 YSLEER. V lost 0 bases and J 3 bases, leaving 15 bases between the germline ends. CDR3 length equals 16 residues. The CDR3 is CASSQEDMQGYYEQYF. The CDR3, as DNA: TGCGCCAGCAGCCAAGAAGATATGCAGGGTTACTACGAGCAGTACTTC.

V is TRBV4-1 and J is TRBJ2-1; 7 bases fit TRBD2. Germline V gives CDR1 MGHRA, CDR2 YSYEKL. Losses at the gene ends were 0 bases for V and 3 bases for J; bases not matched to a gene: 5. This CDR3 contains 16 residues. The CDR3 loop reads CASSQDVAGHYNEQFF. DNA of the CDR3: TGCGCCAGCAGCCAAGATGTAGCGGGTCACTACAATGAGCAGTTCTTC.

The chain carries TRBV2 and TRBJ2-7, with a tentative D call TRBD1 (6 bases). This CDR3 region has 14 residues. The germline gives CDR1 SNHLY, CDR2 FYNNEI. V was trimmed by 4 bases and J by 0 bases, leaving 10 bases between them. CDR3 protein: CASSAGEYSYEQYF. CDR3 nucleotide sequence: TGTGCCAGCAGTGCAGGGGAGTACTCCTACGAGCAGTACTTC.

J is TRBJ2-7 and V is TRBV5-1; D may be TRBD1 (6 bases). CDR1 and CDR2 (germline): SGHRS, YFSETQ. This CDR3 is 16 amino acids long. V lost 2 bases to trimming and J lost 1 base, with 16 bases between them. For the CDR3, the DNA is TGCGCCAGCAGCTTTTCGACAGGCCTCAGTTCCTACGAGCAGTACTTC. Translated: CASSFSTGLSSYEQYF.

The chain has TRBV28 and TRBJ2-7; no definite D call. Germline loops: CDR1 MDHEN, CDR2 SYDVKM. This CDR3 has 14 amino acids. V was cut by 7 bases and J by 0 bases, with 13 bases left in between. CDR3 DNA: TGTGCCAGCACAGCACCGATAAGCTCCTACGAGCAGTACTTC. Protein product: CASTAPISSYEQYF.

DNA of the CDR3: TGTGCCAGCTCACCACTCACAGGGAGTAACTATGGCTACACCTTC. Translation: CASSPLTGSNYGYTF. This chain links TRBV18 with TRBJ1-2; perhaps TRBD1 as D (6 bases). This CDR3 comprises 15 residues. The V and J ends lost 1 base and 1 base respectively, with 10 bases between them. Germline loops: CDR1 KGHSH, CDR2 LQKENI.